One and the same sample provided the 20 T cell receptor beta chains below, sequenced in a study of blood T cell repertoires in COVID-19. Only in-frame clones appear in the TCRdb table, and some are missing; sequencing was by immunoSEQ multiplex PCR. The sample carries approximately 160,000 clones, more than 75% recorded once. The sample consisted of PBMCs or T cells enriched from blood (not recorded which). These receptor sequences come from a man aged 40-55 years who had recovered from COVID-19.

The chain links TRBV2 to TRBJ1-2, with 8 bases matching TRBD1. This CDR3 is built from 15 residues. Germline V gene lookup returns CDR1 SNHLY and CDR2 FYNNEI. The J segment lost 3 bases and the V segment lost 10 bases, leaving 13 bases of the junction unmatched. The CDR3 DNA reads TGTGCCACCAGGGACAGGCGGAAGTTTGACTATGGCTACACCTTC. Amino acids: CATRDRRKFDYGYTF.

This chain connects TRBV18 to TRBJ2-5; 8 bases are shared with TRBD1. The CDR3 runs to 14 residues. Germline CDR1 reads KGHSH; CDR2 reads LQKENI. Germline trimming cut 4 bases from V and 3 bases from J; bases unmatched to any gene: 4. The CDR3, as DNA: TGTGCCAGCTCACGAGTACAGGGGGAAGAGACCCAGTACTTC. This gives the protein CASSRVQGEETQYF.

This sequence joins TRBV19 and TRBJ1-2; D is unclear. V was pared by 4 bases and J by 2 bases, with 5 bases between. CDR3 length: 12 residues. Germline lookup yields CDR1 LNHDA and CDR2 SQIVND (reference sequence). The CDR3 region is CASSRLNYGYTF. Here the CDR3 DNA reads TGTGCCAGTAGTAGACTGAACTATGGCTACACCTTC.

The chain's CDR3 is CASRKPGQNSYEQYV. The CDR3 DNA follows: TGTGCAAGTCGCAAACCGGGACAGAACTCCTACGAGCAGTACGTC. The chain is built from TRBV12-2 and TRBJ2-7; the table gives TRBD1 as D, unverified against the DNA. TRBV12-2 is given as a pseudogene. This CDR3 is built from 15 residues.

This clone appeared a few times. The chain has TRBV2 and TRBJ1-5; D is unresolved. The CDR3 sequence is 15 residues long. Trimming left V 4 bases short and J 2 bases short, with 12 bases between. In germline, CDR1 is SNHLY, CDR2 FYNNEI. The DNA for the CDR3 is TGTGCCAGCAGTGGGGAGGCAGTGGGCAATCAGCCCCAGCATTTT. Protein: CASSGEAVGNQPQHF.

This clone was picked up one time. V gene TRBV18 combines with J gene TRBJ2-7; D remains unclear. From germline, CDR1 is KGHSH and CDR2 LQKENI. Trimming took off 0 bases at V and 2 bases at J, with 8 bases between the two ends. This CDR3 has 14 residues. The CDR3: CASSPPRSAYEQYF. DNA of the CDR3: TGTGCCAGCTCACCACCGCGAAGCGCCTACGAGCAGTACTTC.

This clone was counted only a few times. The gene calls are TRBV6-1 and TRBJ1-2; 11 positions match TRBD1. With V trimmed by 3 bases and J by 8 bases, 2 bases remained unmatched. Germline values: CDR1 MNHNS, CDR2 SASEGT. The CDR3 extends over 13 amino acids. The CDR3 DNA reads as TGTGCCAGCAGTGACCGGACAGGGGGCGGCTACACCTTC. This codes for CASSDRTGGGYTF.

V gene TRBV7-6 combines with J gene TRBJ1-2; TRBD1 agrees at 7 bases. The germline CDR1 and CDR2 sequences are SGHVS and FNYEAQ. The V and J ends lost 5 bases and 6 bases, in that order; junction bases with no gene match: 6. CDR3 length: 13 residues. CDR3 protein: CASSLTTGNGYTF. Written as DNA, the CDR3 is TGTGCCAGCAGCCTAACGACAGGGAATGGCTACACCTTC.

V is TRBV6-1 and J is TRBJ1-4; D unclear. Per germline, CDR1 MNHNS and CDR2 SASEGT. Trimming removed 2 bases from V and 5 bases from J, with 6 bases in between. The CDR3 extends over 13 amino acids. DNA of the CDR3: TGTGCCAGCAGTGAATCCCGGAATGAAAAACTGTTTTTT. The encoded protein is CASSESRNEKLFF.

CDR3 in amino acids: CASNTGVGTEAFF. In nucleotides, the CDR3 is TGTGCCAGTAACACAGGGGTCGGCACTGAAGCTTTCTTT. This chain connects TRBV18 to TRBJ1-1; 7 nucleotides align to TRBD1. Trimming cost V 9 bases and J 4 bases; bases outside gene matches: 8. This CDR3 spans 13 amino acids. In germline, CDR1 is KGHSH, CDR2 LQKENI.

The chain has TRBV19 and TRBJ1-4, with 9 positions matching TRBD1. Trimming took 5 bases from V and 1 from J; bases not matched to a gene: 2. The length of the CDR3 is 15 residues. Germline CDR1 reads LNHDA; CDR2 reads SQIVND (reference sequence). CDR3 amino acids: CASSWGQGTNEKLFF. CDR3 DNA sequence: TGTGCCAGTAGTTGGGGACAGGGAACTAATGAAAAACTGTTTTTT. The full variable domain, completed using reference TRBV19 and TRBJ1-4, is DGGITQSPKYLFRKEGQNVTLSCEQNLNHDAMYWYRQDPGQGLRLIYYSQIVNDFQKGDIAEGYSVSREKKESFPLTVTSAQKNPTAFYLCASSWGQGTNEKLFFGSGTQLSVL.

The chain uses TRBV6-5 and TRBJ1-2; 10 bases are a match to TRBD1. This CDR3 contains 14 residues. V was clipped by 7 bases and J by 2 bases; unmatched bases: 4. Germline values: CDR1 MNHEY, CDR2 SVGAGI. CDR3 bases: TGTGCCAGCACGACAGGGGGCCGAAACTATGGCTACACCTTC. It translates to CASTTGGRNYGYTF.

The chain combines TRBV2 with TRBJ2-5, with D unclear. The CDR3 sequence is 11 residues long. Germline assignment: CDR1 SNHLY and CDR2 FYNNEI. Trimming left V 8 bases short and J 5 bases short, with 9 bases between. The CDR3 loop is CASFRLETQYF. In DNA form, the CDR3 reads TGTGCCAGCTTCAGGTTGGAGACCCAGTACTTC. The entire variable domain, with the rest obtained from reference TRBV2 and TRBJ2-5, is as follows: EPEVTQTPSHQVTQMGQEVILRCVPISNHLYFYWYRQILGQKVEFLVSFYNNEISEKSEIFDDQFSVERPDGSNFTLKIRSTKLEDSAMYFCASFRLETQYFGPGTRLLVL.

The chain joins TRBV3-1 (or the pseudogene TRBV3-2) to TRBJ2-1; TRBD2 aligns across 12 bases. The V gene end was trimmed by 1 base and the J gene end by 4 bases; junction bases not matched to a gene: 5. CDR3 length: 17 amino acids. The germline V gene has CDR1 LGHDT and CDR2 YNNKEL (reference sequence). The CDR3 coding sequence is TGTGCCAGCAGCCAAGTACTAGCGGGGGGACCTTACAATGAGCAGTTCTTC. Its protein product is CASSQVLAGGPYNEQFF.

The CDR3 coding sequence is TGTGCCAGCTCACCTGCATCTGAGGATTCACCCCTCCACTTT. Translated, it gives CASSPASEDSPLHF. The rearrangement uses TRBV18 and TRBJ1-6; D unresolved. CDR1 and CDR2 from the germline V gene are KGHSH and LQKENI. The CDR3 loop spans 14 amino acids. V was shortened by 3 bases and J by 8 bases, with 11 bases between the two germline ends.

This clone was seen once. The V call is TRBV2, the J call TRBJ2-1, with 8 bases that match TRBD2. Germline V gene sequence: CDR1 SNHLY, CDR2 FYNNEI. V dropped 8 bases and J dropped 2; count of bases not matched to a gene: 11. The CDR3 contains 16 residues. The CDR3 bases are TGTGCCAGCGGCCCCGGGGGGGGGCTCACCTACAATGAGCAGTTCTTC. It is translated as CASGPGGGLTYNEQFF.

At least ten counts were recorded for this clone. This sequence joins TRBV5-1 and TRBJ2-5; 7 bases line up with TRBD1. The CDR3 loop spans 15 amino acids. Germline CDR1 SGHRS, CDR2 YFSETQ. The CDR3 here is CAGSPQGQIQETQYF. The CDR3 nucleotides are TGCGCTGGGAGTCCGCAGGGACAGATACAAGAGACCCAGTACTTC.

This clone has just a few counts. The CDR3 DNA is TGTGCCACCAGTGAAACAGGTAAGGTGACTGAAGCTTTCTTT. As protein: CATSETGKVTEAFF. The chain recombines TRBV24-1 with TRBJ1-1; perhaps TRBD1 as D (5 bases). V lost 4 bases and J 5 bases, leaving 13 bases between the germline ends. The germline gives CDR1 KGHDR, CDR2 SFDVKD. CDR3 length: 14 amino acids.

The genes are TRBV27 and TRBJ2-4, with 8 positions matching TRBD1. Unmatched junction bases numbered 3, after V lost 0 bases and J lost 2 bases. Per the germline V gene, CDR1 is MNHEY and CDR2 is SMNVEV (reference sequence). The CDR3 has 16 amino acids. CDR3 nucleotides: TGTGCCAGCAGTTTATCCCAGGGGGCGTCCAAAAACATTCAGTACTTC. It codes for CASSLSQGASKNIQYF.

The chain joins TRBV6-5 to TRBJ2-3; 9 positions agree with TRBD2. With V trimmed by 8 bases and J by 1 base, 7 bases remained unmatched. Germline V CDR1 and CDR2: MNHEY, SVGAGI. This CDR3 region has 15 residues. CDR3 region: CASASGTSRTDTQYF. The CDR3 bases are TGTGCCAGCGCGTCCGGGACTAGCCGCACAGATACGCAGTATTTT.